The 3 T cell receptor beta chains listed next were all sequenced from one sample in a study of PD-1 blockade in classical Hodgkin lymphoma. Relapse was seen in all patients after autologous stem cell transplantation, and brentuximab vedotin exposure was variable. Here immunoSEQ multiplex PCR was the method, and the copy in TCRdb shows in-frame clones only, minus some. This sample has roughly 19,000 clones, with roughly 83% found just once. The sequences come from peripheral blood mononuclear cells (PBMCs), collected at baseline. The source is a human donor with classical Hodgkin lymphoma.

This chain uses TRBV5-1 with TRBJ2-3; 7 bases are a match to TRBD2. V trimming: 0 bases; J trimming: 0 bases; junction bases outside the gene matches: 13. CDR1 SGHRS and CDR2 YFSETQ come from the germline V gene. This CDR3 region has 19 residues. The CDR3 DNA sequence: TGCGCCAGCAGCTTGGACGTCGGGGGGTTGTCTTTTAGCACAGATACGCAGTATTTT. This translates into CASSLDVGGLSFSTDTQYF.

J is TRBJ2-6 and V is TRBV2; 11 bases are shared with TRBD2. The germline gives CDR1 SNHLY, CDR2 FYNNEI. The V segment lost 6 bases and the J segment 5 bases; nucleotides outside the gene matches: 9. There are 17 residues in the CDR3. The CDR3 sequence: CASRNLAGGGRANVLTF. As DNA, the CDR3 is TGTGCCAGCAGGAACCTAGCGGGGGGAGGCCGGGCCAACGTCCTGACTTTC.

This clone was seen just once. The rearrangement uses TRBV6-5 and TRBJ1-1; TRBD1 might be the D (5 bases). Germline V CDR1 and CDR2: MNHEY, SVGAGI. The CDR3 totals 15 residues. The V and J ends lost 5 bases and 0 bases respectively, with 13 bases between them. DNA of the CDR3: TGTGCCAGCAGTACCGGGGGAACCCTGAACACTGAAGCTTTCTTT. Its translation is CASSTGGTLNTEAFF.